This TCR beta chain was documented in a study of T-cell memory formation after mild COVID-19. Whole-study findings and limits: There was no confirmation that second-wave clones peaking on day 37 were SARS-CoV-2 specific. The pre-infection memory compartment contained some responding clones, suggesting cross-reactive memory joined. Those CD4+ clones that contracted were mainly in CM and EM (CD8+ ones in EMRA).

TCRdb re-called the 5' RACE reads through MiXCR, storing one row per CDR3 protein. Among roughly 400,000 distinct CDR3 sequences listed, more than 15% were seen once. Deletions cut 4 bases from V and 3 bases from J, with 7 bases between. This CDR3 contains 13 residues. The germline V gene encodes CDR1 MNHEY and CDR2 SVGEGT. Note on this clonotype: What it binds is not known.

The J gene is TRBJ1-5, the V gene TRBV6-2 or TRBV6-3; no reliable D call. Sequencing was carried out using PBMCs or a T cell subset sorted from them (not recorded which). The sequence came from a man between 18 and 29 years old who had mild COVID-19 (a few samples of this study predate the infection). Cell type and time point are not known. CDR3 sequence (DNA): TGTGCCAGCAGTTGGCAGATCAATCAGCCCCAGCATTTT. It codes for CASSWQINQPQHF.